Listed below are T cell receptor beta chains from one sample, sequenced in a study of blood T cell repertoires in COVID-19. Method: immunoSEQ multiplex PCR; TCRdb's copy keeps in-frame clones and lacks some. The data show approximately 120,000 clones, with roughly 80% seen just once and over 15% held by the top ten. Sequenced input: peripheral blood. All receptors come from a woman aged 55 to 70 with acute or convalescent COVID-19. The conserved cysteine and the conserved F or W are not part of the CDR3 here.

V gene | CDR3 protein
TRBV6-6 | ASTSETTYGYT
TRBV27 | ASTYGMYDGELF
TRBV28 | ASSRTGSSSEQF
TRBV19 | ASRQPGQDLTGELF
TRBV5-1 | ASSFGLGLGVHTDTQY
TRBV6-1 | ASSELPTGTGYT
TRBV6-5 | ASSYPGTLQHEQY
TRBV12-5 | ASDPGQGAFAEAF
TRBV27 | ASSGGLAGFTDTQY
TRBV14 | ASSPIQGSPLH
TRBV9 | ASSPGQQNSGNTIY
TRBV27 | ASSLLPVSYNEQF
TRBV6-6 | ASTETGMNTEAF
TRBV18 | ASSPWGDTEAF
TRBV7-6 | ASSPSGRRNQPQH
TRBV28 | ASSPGGGPSGYT
TRBV5-6 | ASSLPAGNNEQF
TRBV11-2 | ASSLGDRGLGQPQH
TRBV27 | ASSPDRVSGYT
TRBV7-9 | ASSFQSASTDTQY